A single sample gave rise to the 32 T cell receptor beta chains below, sequenced in a study of blood T cell repertoires in COVID-19. Method: immunoSEQ multiplex PCR; TCRdb's copy keeps in-frame clones and lacks some. The table shows about 380,000 clones, with around 87% occurring only once. Sequencing was performed on PBMCs or T cells enriched from blood (not recorded which). The receptor set was obtained from a man younger than 45 who had recovered from COVID-19.

The CDR3 sequence: CASSQGHNQPQHF. The CDR3 nucleotides read TGTGCCAGCAGCCAAGGACACAATCAGCCCCAGCATTTT. This chain uses TRBV14 with TRBJ1-5; D ambiguous. The CDR3 covers 13 residues. Germline CDR1 reads SGHDN; CDR2 reads FVKESK. The V gene lost 1 base and the J gene lost 3 bases, with 4 bases spanning the gap.

This chain connects TRBV4-1 to TRBJ1-1; the D gene is possibly TRBD1 (5 bases). Trimming took 2 bases from V and 6 from J, leaving 22 bases between them. The CDR3 runs 17 residues. The germline gives CDR1 MGHRA, CDR2 YSYEKL. CDR3 DNA sequence: TGCGCCAGCAGCCAATCAGCGGGACCCAGCAGAAACGCTGAAGCTTTCTTT. It codes for CASSQSAGPSRNAEAFF.

The chain uses TRBV19 and TRBJ1-6, with a possible D match to TRBD1 (6 bases). The CDR3 runs 15 residues. V was pared by 1 base and J by 7 bases, with 11 bases between. From germline, CDR1 is LNHDA and CDR2 SQIVND (reference sequence). The CDR3 bases are TGTGCCAGTAGTATAGGGGACATTGGGAATTCACCCCTCCACTTT. Its protein is CASSIGDIGNSPLHF. The full variable domain, in which reference TRBV19 and TRBJ1-6 provide the parts outside the CDR3, is DGGITQSPKYLFRKEGQNVTLSCEQNLNHDAMYWYRQDPGQGLRLIYYSQIVNDFQKGDIAEGYSVSREKKESFPLTVTSAQKNPTAFYLCASSIGDIGNSPLHFGNGTRLTVT.

This chain connects TRBV5-4 to TRBJ2-2; weak D call: TRBD1 (5 bases). CDR3 size: 16 residues. The V gene's germline CDR1 is SGHNT and CDR2 YYREEE (reference sequence). Trimming took off 0 bases at V and 0 bases at J, with 9 bases between the two ends. The CDR3 sequence is CASSLGGRANTGELFF. The CDR3 DNA follows: TGTGCCAGCAGCTTGGGGGGCAGGGCGAACACCGGGGAGCTGTTTTTT.

This chain connects TRBV4-2 to TRBJ2-3; 10 nucleotides match TRBD1. The CDR3 has 15 residues. V trimming: 3 bases; J trimming: 6 bases; junction bases outside the gene matches: 6. In germline, CDR1 is LGHNA, CDR2 YNFKEQ. CDR3: CASSQGGTGADTQYF. CDR3 in DNA: TGTGCCAGCAGCCAGGGAGGGACAGGGGCGGATACGCAGTATTTT.

The chain joins TRBV15 to TRBJ1-5; no reliable D call. Deletions cut 0 bases from V and 4 bases from J, with 13 bases between. Germline assignment: CDR1 LNHNV and CDR2 YYDKDF (reference sequence). This CDR3 contains 16 residues. CDR3 sequence reads: CATSRDPGSANQPQHF. Written as DNA, the CDR3 is TGTGCCACCAGCAGAGATCCCGGCAGCGCTAATCAGCCCCAGCATTTT.

This rearrangement joins TRBV9 to TRBJ1-1; a weak D match, TRBD1 (5 bases). The CDR3 extends over 14 amino acids. The V end lost 4 bases, the J end lost 1 base, and 11 bases lay between the germline ends. The germline V gene has CDR1 SGDLS and CDR2 YYNGEE. CDR3 DNA: TGTGCCAGCAGCATCGAGACAGAGAACACTGAAGCTTTCTTT. It encodes CASSIETENTEAFF.

The chain employs TRBV11-3 and TRBJ2-7; possible D gene TRBD2, 5 bases. V was clipped by 3 bases and J by 4 bases, with 10 bases between them. The V gene's germline CDR1 is SGHNT and CDR2 YENEEA. This CDR3 region has 13 residues. Here the CDR3 DNA reads TGTGCCAGCAGCTTCAGAAGAGGGTACGAGCAGTACTTC. Protein sequence: CASSFRRGYEQYF.

This chain links TRBV30 with TRBJ2-5; D uncertain. Per germline, CDR1 GTSNPN and CDR2 SVGIG (reference sequence). Trimming cost V 1 base and J 5 bases, with 14 bases left between them. The CDR3 runs to 14 residues. The CDR3 DNA reads TGTGCCTGGAGTGCCGTCTTGGTGCGGGAGACCCAGTACTTC. Translated: CAWSAVLVRETQYF. Together with reference TRBV30 and TRBJ2-5, the CDR3 gives the full variable domain: SQTIHQWPATLVQPVGSPLSLECTVEGTSNPNLYWYRQAAGRGLQLLFYSVGIGQISSEVPQNLSASRPQDRQFILSSKKLLLSDSGFYLCAWSAVLVRETQYFGPGTRLLVL.

This chain joins TRBV20-1 and TRBJ1-5; perhaps TRBD1 as D (5 bases). Per germline, CDR1 DFQATT and CDR2 SNEGSKA (reference sequence). The V and J ends lost 3 bases and 6 bases respectively, with 15 bases between them. The CDR3 is 14 residues long. CDR3 region: CSASSGGSLQPQHF. CDR3 DNA: TGCAGTGCTAGTTCGGGGGGAAGTCTTCAGCCCCAGCATTTT.

The genes are TRBV5-1 and TRBJ2-5, with TRBD1 matching over 8 bases. The CDR3 is 14 residues long. V trimming: 4 bases; J trimming: 2 bases; junction bases outside the gene matches: 4. The germline CDR1 and CDR2 sequences are SGHRS and YFSETQ. The CDR3 DNA follows: TGCGCCAGCAGCGGACAGGGAGGACAAGAGACCCAGTACTTC. It encodes CASSGQGGQETQYF.

The J gene is TRBJ2-3, the V gene TRBV6-5, with TRBD1 identical over 8 bases. V dropped 0 bases and J dropped 6; count of bases not matched to a gene: 5. There are 15 residues in the CDR3. The V gene's germline CDR1 is MNHEY and CDR2 SVGAGI. This CDR3 is CASSYSGDRSDTQYF. CDR3 DNA sequence: TGTGCCAGCAGTTACTCAGGGGACAGGTCGGATACGCAGTATTTT.

This chain uses TRBV7-8 with TRBJ1-1; 7 nucleotides align to TRBD1. V was pared by 4 bases and J by 4 bases, with 9 bases of the junction left unmatched. CDR3 length equals 15 residues. From germline, CDR1 is SGHVS and CDR2 FQNEAQ. CDR3 bases: TGTGCCAGCAGCTCCTGGGACAGTTCGAGCACTGAAGCTTTCTTT. Protein product: CASSSWDSSSTEAFF.

The chain recombines TRBV29-1 with TRBJ1-3; D is undetermined. Germline assignment: CDR1 SQVTM and CDR2 ANQGSEA. V dropped 7 bases and J dropped 0 bases, with 10 bases sitting between them. The CDR3 length is 13 residues. The CDR3 DNA is TGCAGCGGAGGCGAGAGCTCTGGAAACACCATATATTTT. This codes for CSGGESSGNTIYF.

This clone was seen a single time. The rearrangement links TRBV15 to TRBJ2-7, with a weak D call TRBD1 (5 bases). Germline V gene data show CDR1 as LNHNV and CDR2 as YYDKDF (reference sequence). V shed 0 bases and J shed 3 bases, with 12 bases lying between them. This CDR3 comprises 15 residues. CDR3 DNA sequence: TGTGCCACCAGCAGAGATTGGCTAGGGGACTACGAGCAGTACTTC. It specifies CATSRDWLGDYEQYF. Together with reference TRBV15 and TRBJ2-7, the CDR3 gives the full variable domain: DAMVIQNPRYQVTQFGKPVTLSCSQTLNHNVMYWYQQKSSQAPKLLFHYYDKDFNNEADTPDNFQSRRPNTSFCFLDIRSPGLGDTAMYLCATSRDWLGDYEQYFGPGTRLTVT.

The gene calls are TRBV10-3 and TRBJ2-1; no firm D call. This CDR3 is built from 14 residues. The V gene lost 1 base and the J gene lost 0 bases, with 4 bases spanning the gap. Germline CDR1 ENHRY, CDR2 SYGVKD. The CDR3 nucleotides are TGTGCCATCAGTGAGTTTAGCTCCTACAATGAGCAGTTCTTC. Its translation is CAISEFSSYNEQFF.

The V and J genes are TRBV4-1 and TRBJ1-2, with TRBD1 identical over 7 bases. The CDR3 has 14 amino acids. Per the germline V gene, CDR1 is MGHRA and CDR2 is YSYEKL. The ends lost 6 bases at V and 6 bases at J; junction bases unmatched: 10. CDR3 bases: TGCGCCAGCAGTCAACAGGGGAGTTTCGATGGCTACACCTTC. Amino acid sequence: CASSQQGSFDGYTF.

This sequence joins TRBV27 and TRBJ2-3; 15 bases line up with TRBD2. Germline loops: CDR1 MNHEY, CDR2 SMNVEV (reference sequence). The CDR3 has 18 amino acids. Germline trimming cut 3 bases from V and 2 bases from J; bases unmatched to any gene: 6. The CDR3 bases are TGTGCCAGCAGTTTCCGTCGGACTAGCGGGGGGGTCACAGATACGCAGTATTTT. This gives the protein CASSFRRTSGGVTDTQYF.

This clone was detected a few times. The chain's CDR3 is CASSFHRDRAISNTEAFF. The CDR3 DNA is TGTGCCAGCAGCTTCCACCGGGACAGGGCCATCTCGAACACTGAAGCTTTCTTT. The chain recombines TRBV13 with TRBJ1-1, with 9 bases identical to TRBD1. The CDR3 loop spans 18 amino acids. V lost 3 bases to trimming and J lost 1 base; unmatched junction nucleotides: 12. Germline loops: CDR1 PRHDT, CDR2 FYEKMQ (reference sequence).

The chain couples TRBV5-1 to TRBJ2-1; tentative D call: TRBD1 (6 bases). The CDR3 covers 14 residues. The V gene lost 2 bases and the J gene lost 4 bases, with 10 bases spanning the gap. Germline V gives CDR1 SGHRS, CDR2 YFSETQ. In nucleotides, the CDR3 is TGCGCCAGCAGCTTTACAGGGACATACAATGAGCAGTTCTTC. Its translation: CASSFTGTYNEQFF.

V and J are TRBV10-3 and TRBJ2-1, with D perhaps matching TRBD1 (5 bases). Germline loops: CDR1 ENHRY, CDR2 SYGVKD. This CDR3 has 19 residues. V gave up 2 bases and J gave up 6 bases, with 26 bases separating them. CDR3 nucleotide sequence: TGTGCCATCAGTGAGCCGCTTCAGGGAAAACCCCTCTCATTCAATGAGCAGTTCTTC. Residues: CAISEPLQGKPLSFNEQFF.

The chain is built from TRBV10-3 and TRBJ1-4; 10 positions agree with TRBD1. The trim removed 5 bases at V and 8 bases at J, leaving 8 bases unmatched. The germline gives CDR1 ENHRY, CDR2 SYGVKD. The length of the CDR3 is 15 residues. For the CDR3, the DNA is TGTGCCATCAGTCTGACAGGGGGCCTTGGGGAAAAACTGTTTTTT. It translates to CAISLTGGLGEKLFF.

This clone was counted once. The rearrangement uses TRBV19 and TRBJ1-2; D might be TRBD1 (5 bases). V was pared by 9 bases and J by 0 bases, with 14 bases between. The CDR3 runs to 14 residues. Germline V gene data show CDR1 as LNHDA and CDR2 as SQIVND (reference sequence). The CDR3 DNA follows: TGTGCCAGCAACTCCGCGGGGGCTAACTATGGCTACACCTTC. It encodes CASNSAGANYGYTF.

J is TRBJ1-2 and V is TRBV30; maybe TRBD1 (6 bases). Germline V gene lookup returns CDR1 GTSNPN and CDR2 SVGIG (reference sequence). CDR3 length: 13 amino acids. V was pared by 5 bases and J by 5 bases, with 15 bases between. The CDR3, as DNA: TGTGCCTGGTGGATAGGGGGGGGATATGGCTACACCTTC. Translating it yields CAWWIGGGYGYTF.

The V and J genes are TRBV27 and TRBJ1-1, with D possibly being TRBD1 (5 bases). CDR1 and CDR2 from the germline V gene are MNHEY and SMNVEV (reference sequence). With 3 bases removed from V and 1 base from J, the gap between germline ends came to 9 bases. This CDR3 spans 14 amino acids. Here the CDR3 DNA reads TGTGCCAGCAGTTTCGGAGGGGCGAACACTGAAGCTTTCTTT. Encoded protein: CASSFGGANTEAFF.

The rearrangement joins TRBV12-3 or TRBV12-4 to TRBJ1-5, with 7 bases fitting TRBD1. V dropped 5 bases and J dropped 5; count of bases not matched to a gene: 3. The CDR3 is 13 residues long. CDR3 loop: CASSLGQDQPQHF. CDR3 nucleotide sequence: TGTGCCAGCAGTCTCGGACAGGATCAGCCCCAGCATTTT.

The rearrangement joins TRBV27 to TRBJ1-2, with 7 bases that match TRBD1. The CDR3 is 14 residues long. In germline, CDR1 is MNHEY, CDR2 SMNVEV (reference sequence). V lost 5 bases to trimming and J lost 5 bases; unmatched junction nucleotides: 8. DNA of the CDR3: TGTGCCAGCAGTCCTCCGGGACAGCTATATGGCTACACCTTC. Translation: CASSPPGQLYGYTF.

J is TRBJ2-7 and V is TRBV30, with D perhaps matching TRBD2 (5 bases). CDR3 length: 13 residues. CDR1 and CDR2 from the germline V gene are GTSNPN and SVGIG (reference sequence). Deletions cut 0 bases from V and 6 bases from J, with 12 bases between. Written as DNA, the CDR3 is TGTGCCTGGAGTGTAAATACGGGGTCCGAGCAGTACTTC. Its protein product is CAWSVNTGSEQYF.

The chain combines TRBV27 with TRBJ2-2; D might be TRBD1 (6 bases). The CDR3 loop spans 14 amino acids. V lost 7 bases and J lost 4, with 13 bases in between. Germline loops: CDR1 MNHEY, CDR2 SMNVEV (reference sequence). The CDR3 region is CASTVQGGTGELFF. In nucleotides, the CDR3 is TGTGCCAGCACCGTACAGGGTGGCACCGGGGAGCTGTTTTTT.

Only one count was recorded for this clone. The chain joins TRBV5-4 to TRBJ2-3; tentatively, D is TRBD2 (6 bases). The V end was cut by 3 bases, the J end by 0 bases, with 11 bases between. The CDR3 sequence is 15 residues long. Germline V gene lookup returns CDR1 SGHNT and CDR2 YYREEE (reference sequence). The CDR3 nucleotides read TGTGCCAGCAGCTCGCTCGGGACTAGCACAGATACGCAGTATTTT. It yields the protein CASSSLGTSTDTQYF.

V is TRBV30 and J is TRBJ2-6; weak D call: TRBD2 (6 bases). Germline V gene lookup returns CDR1 GTSNPN and CDR2 SVGIG (reference sequence). Trimming left V 1 base short and J 9 bases short, with 10 bases between. This CDR3 contains 13 residues. Written as DNA, the CDR3 is TGTGCCTGGAGTGCCCAGGGAGGCAACGTCCTGACTTTC. This sequence encodes CAWSAQGGNVLTF.

The rearrangement links TRBV6-5 to TRBJ1-6, with D uncertain. Looked up from germline, CDR1 is MNHEY and CDR2 is SVGAGI. V was clipped by 8 bases and J by 13 bases, with 18 bases between them. The CDR3 is 13 residues long. The CDR3 here is CASGAGINIPLHF. The CDR3 DNA is TGTGCCAGCGGCGCAGGTATTAACATCCCCCTCCACTTT.